A single sample gave rise to the 24 T cell receptor beta chains below, sequenced in a study of early T cells in non-severe SARS-CoV-2 infection. Using its own MiXCR run on the 5' RACE reads, TCRdb lists one record per CDR3 protein. This sample has roughly 67,000 distinct CDR3 sequences, with about 11% found just once. The sequenced sample consisted of whole blood. The receptor set was obtained from an adult who was a healthcare worker with PCR-confirmed SARS-CoV-2 infection or an uninfected control (not recorded which).

The V call is TRBV28, the J call TRBJ1-5; weak D call: TRBD1 (5 bases). The CDR3 spans 15 residues. V dropped 3 bases and J dropped 1 base, with 10 bases sitting between them. CDR1 and CDR2 (germline): MDHEN, SYDVKM. CDR3 bases: TGTGCCAGCAGTTTGTCAGGGTACAGCAATCAGCCCCAGCATTTT. Translated: CASSLSGYSNQPQHF.

The table lists this clonotype with many counts. The chain links TRBV6-6 to TRBJ2-6; TRBD1 is a possible D gene (6 bases). The V gene lost 6 bases and the J gene lost 2 bases, with 14 bases spanning the gap. CDR1 and CDR2 (germline): MNHNY, SVGAGI (reference sequence). The CDR3 is made up of 16 amino acids. The CDR3 DNA follows: TGTGCCAGCAGAGCCGTCGACAGGCCTGGGGCCAACGTCCTGACTTTC. Protein product: CASRAVDRPGANVLTF.

This clonotype was counted a few times. The chain is built from TRBV28 and TRBJ2-1; no reliable D call. CDR1 MDHEN and CDR2 SYDVKM come from the germline V gene. V dropped 5 bases and J dropped 7 bases, with 9 bases sitting between them. The CDR3 consists of 12 residues. CDR3 loop: CASSPVWNEQFF. The CDR3 nucleotides read TGTGCCAGCAGTCCGGTCTGGAATGAGCAGTTCTTC. The full variable domain, completed using reference TRBV28 and TRBJ2-1, is DVKVTQSSRYLVKRTGEKVFLECVQDMDHENMFWYRQDPGLGLRLIYFSYDVKMKEKGDIPEGYSVSREKKERFSLILESASTNQTSMYLCASSPVWNEQFFGPGTRLTVL.

In nucleotides, the CDR3 is TGTGCCAGCAGCGCCTACAGAGAGCAGTACTTC. This gives the protein CASSAYREQYF. The chain is built from TRBV7-2 and TRBJ2-7; D gene ambiguous. Germline CDR1 reads SGHTA; CDR2 reads FQGNSA. CDR3 size: 11 residues. V dropped 5 bases and J dropped 7 bases, with 9 bases sitting between them.

The chain carries TRBV12-3 or TRBV12-4 and TRBJ2-2; 13 bases line up with TRBD2. This CDR3 spans 18 amino acids. Unmatched junction bases numbered 14, after V lost 4 bases and J lost 9 bases. The CDR3, as DNA: TGTGCCAGCAGTTACTTTGGCTTCACTAGCGGGAGGGCGCGGGAGCTGTTTTTT. It translates to CASSYFGFTSGRARELFF.

The rearrangement uses TRBV12-3 or TRBV12-4 and TRBJ2-1, with 16 nucleotides matching TRBD2. The CDR3 runs 16 residues. The V and J ends lost 6 bases and 6 bases, in that order; junction bases with no gene match: 5. The CDR3 bases are TGTGCCAGCAGAGAGGGACTAGCGGGAGGGTCCAATGAGCAGTTCTTC. Translating gives CASREGLAGGSNEQFF.

This clonotype was seen a few times. The chain employs TRBV6-2 or TRBV6-3 and TRBJ2-1, with 13 bases identical to TRBD2. The CDR3 runs to 15 residues. J lost 8 bases, V lost 6 bases, and 7 bases had no gene match. Looked up from germline, CDR1 is MNHEY and CDR2 is SVGEGT. CDR3 bases: TGTGCCAGCAGACACGGACTAGCGGGAGTACATGAGCAGTTCTTC. Translating gives CASRHGLAGVHEQFF.

In DNA form, the CDR3 reads TGTGCCAGAAGACGGGAGGGCCAGGAGCAGTTCTTC. Translation: CARRREGQEQFF. The chain recombines TRBV5-3 with TRBJ2-1, with 8 bases fitting TRBD2. TRBV5-3 is classed as an ORF, of uncertain function. This CDR3 spans 12 amino acids. V lost 5 bases and J lost 10; bases outside the gene matches: 5.

This clonotype was counted many times. Given the absence of the conserved phenylalanine or tryptophan at the CDR3 end, a read error is likely. The chain employs TRBV11-2 and TRBJ1-6, with 7 bases lining up with TRBD1. Per germline, CDR1 SGHAT and CDR2 FQNNGV. J gave up 4 bases and V 5 bases, and 8 bases lay outside the gene matches. The CDR3 sequence is 16 residues long. CDR3 bases: TGTGCCAGCAGCCAACCGGGGACAGCTTATAATTCACCCCTCCACTCT. This gives the protein CASSQPGTAYNSPLHS.

In its sample, this clonotype was seen a few times. The rearrangement uses TRBV4-1 and TRBJ2-2; D is possibly TRBD2 (6 bases). The CDR3 is made up of 16 amino acids. The V gene's germline CDR1 is MGHRA and CDR2 YSYEKL. Trimming took 2 bases from V and 0 from J, leaving 10 bases between them. The CDR3 nucleotides are TGCGCCAGCAGCCAATCGCCGGGAGCGAACACCGGGGAGCTGTTTTTT. This translates into CASSQSPGANTGELFF.

J is TRBJ1-1 and V is TRBV12-3 or TRBV12-4, with 7 bases aligning to TRBD1. The CDR3 runs 16 residues. Trimming took 6 bases from V and 0 from J; bases not matched to a gene: 10. The CDR3 sequence: CASSSQDRPLNTEAFF. The CDR3 DNA reads TGTGCCAGCAGCTCTCAGGACAGGCCCTTGAACACTGAAGCTTTCTTT.

CDR3 nucleotide sequence: TGTGCCAGCAGTGGTATAGGGGGGGAGACCCAGTACTTC. It encodes CASSGIGGETQYF. The J gene is TRBJ2-5, the V gene TRBV25-1; D tentatively fits TRBD1 or TRBD2 (6 bases each). V was cut by 4 bases and J by 5 bases, with 11 bases left in between. The CDR3 length is 13 residues. Germline V lookup: CDR1 MGHDK, CDR2 SYGVNS.

This clonotype was counted ten times or more. The chain joins TRBV4-1 to TRBJ1-1; no reliable D call. The CDR3 length is 13 residues. The germline V gene encodes CDR1 MGHRA and CDR2 YSYEKL. The ends were cut back, 1 base at V and 4 bases at J, with 7 bases in the middle. CDR3 amino acids: CASSQVPGTEAFF. The CDR3 region has the DNA TGCGCCAGCAGCCAAGTACCTGGCACTGAAGCTTTCTTT.

This clonotype was seen a handful of times. The chain has TRBV28 and TRBJ2-1, with 8 positions matching TRBD1. The germline CDR1 and CDR2 sequences are MDHEN and SYDVKM. The CDR3 spans 15 residues. With V trimmed by 3 bases and J by 3 bases, 4 bases remained unmatched. The DNA for the CDR3 is TGTGCCAGCAGTTTGGGGACAGGAGGCTACAATGAGCAGTTCTTC. Protein: CASSLGTGGYNEQFF.

The rearrangement joins TRBV20-1 to TRBJ2-1; no clear D. The V gene lost 3 bases and the J gene lost 8 bases, with 8 bases spanning the gap. This CDR3 has 11 residues. Germline V gene lookup returns CDR1 DFQATT and CDR2 SNEGSKA (reference sequence). CDR3 sequence reads: CSARIVDEQFF. In nucleotides, the CDR3 is TGCAGTGCTAGGATCGTGGATGAGCAGTTCTTC.

This clonotype was found a few times. The chain joins TRBV20-1 to TRBJ2-3; 8 nucleotides agree with TRBD2. CDR1 is DFQATT and CDR2 is SNEGSKA in the germline V gene (reference sequence). J lost 7 bases, V lost 6 bases, and 9 bases had no gene match. CDR3 length: 13 amino acids. In DNA form, the CDR3 reads TGCAGTGCGCCTACTAGCGGAGATTATACGCAGTATTTT. Residues: CSAPTSGDYTQYF.

This clonotype occurred a few times. The chain carries TRBV28 and TRBJ2-1; weak D call: TRBD2 (6 bases). V gave up 3 bases and J gave up 4 bases, with 10 bases separating them. The CDR3 sequence is 14 residues long. Germline V gene sequence: CDR1 MDHEN, CDR2 SYDVKM. In DNA form, the CDR3 reads TGTGCCAGCAGTTTTGGGGACTTTTACAATGAGCAGTTCTTC. This gives the protein CASSFGDFYNEQFF.

This clonotype was seen many times. CDR3 loop: CASGVADYNEQFF. The CDR3, as DNA: TGTGCCAGCGGGGTAGCGGACTACAATGAGCAGTTCTTC. The gene calls are TRBV2 and TRBJ2-1, with TRBD2 as a possible D gene (6 bases). Trimming shortened V by 8 bases and J by 3 bases, and 11 bases separated the two germline ends. This CDR3 spans 13 amino acids. The germline CDR1 and CDR2 sequences are SNHLY and FYNNEI.

This clonotype was seen only a few times. V is TRBV18 and J is TRBJ2-1, with TRBD2 matching over 14 bases. After removal of 4 bases from V and 3 bases from J, the junction contained 2 bases not matched to a gene. The CDR3 sequence is 16 residues long. Germline CDR1 KGHSH, CDR2 LQKENI. The CDR3 is CASSQGLAGVYNEQFF. In DNA form, the CDR3 reads TGTGCCAGCTCACAGGGACTAGCGGGAGTCTACAATGAGCAGTTCTTC.

This clonotype was seen ten or more times. The V gene is TRBV7-9, the J gene TRBJ2-7; the D gene is possibly TRBD2 (5 bases). The germline gives CDR1 SEHNR, CDR2 FQNEAQ (reference sequence). The CDR3 has 14 residues. V lost 5 bases and J 3 bases, leaving 14 bases between the germline ends. The CDR3 reads CASSPPGGNYEQYF. The CDR3 DNA reads TGTGCCAGCAGCCCTCCCGGAGGAAACTACGAGCAGTACTTC.

This rearrangement joins TRBV5-5 to TRBJ2-7, with 9 bases matching TRBD2. The CDR3 extends over 15 amino acids. Germline CDR1 SGHKS, CDR2 YYEKEE (reference sequence). V shed 3 bases, J shed 1 base, and the junction held 5 bases outside the gene matches. CDR3 residues: CASSSWTSASYEQYF. The CDR3 nucleotides are TGTGCCAGCAGCTCGTGGACTAGCGCGTCCTACGAGCAGTACTTC.

This clonotype was seen a handful of times. The rearrangement uses TRBV2 and TRBJ1-5, with 9 bases that match TRBD1. This CDR3 region has 14 residues. Germline loops: CDR1 SNHLY, CDR2 FYNNEI. V lost 8 bases, J lost 6 bases, and 8 bases stayed unmatched. The CDR3 loop is CASGEGTGPQPQHF. The CDR3, as DNA: TGTGCCAGCGGAGAAGGGACAGGGCCTCAGCCCCAGCATTTT. Drawing the rest from reference TRBV2 and TRBJ1-5, the complete variable domain is EPEVTQTPSHQVTQMGQEVILRCVPISNHLYFYWYRQILGQKVEFLVSFYNNEISEKSEIFDDQFSVERPDGSNFTLKIRSTKLEDSAMYFCASGEGTGPQPQHFGDGTRLSIL.

The rearrangement links TRBV7-2 to TRBJ2-7; possibly TRBD1 or TRBD2 for D (5 bases each). The CDR3 length is 13 residues. CDR1 is SGHTA and CDR2 is FQGNSA in the germline V gene. V lost 4 bases and J lost 1, with 8 bases in between. The CDR3 sequence is CASSWDGSYEQYF. The CDR3 coding sequence is TGTGCCAGCAGCTGGGACGGTTCCTACGAGCAGTACTTC. Supplemented by reference TRBV7-2 and TRBJ2-7, the full variable domain reads GAGVSQSPSNKVTEKGKDVELRCDPISGHTALYWYRQSLGQGLEFLIYFQGNSAPDKSGLPSDRFSAERTGGSVSTLTIQRTQQEDSAVYLCASSWDGSYEQYFGPGTRLTVT.

The J gene is TRBJ2-2, the V gene TRBV7-6; 8 nucleotides agree with TRBD1. CDR3 length: 16 amino acids. Germline CDR1 and CDR2: SGHVS and FNYEAQ. V shed 1 base and J 6 bases; nucleotides not matched to a gene: 7. The CDR3: CASSLGETGVSGELFF. DNA for the CDR3: TGTGCCAGCAGCTTAGGGGAGACAGGGGTATCCGGGGAGCTGTTTTTT.